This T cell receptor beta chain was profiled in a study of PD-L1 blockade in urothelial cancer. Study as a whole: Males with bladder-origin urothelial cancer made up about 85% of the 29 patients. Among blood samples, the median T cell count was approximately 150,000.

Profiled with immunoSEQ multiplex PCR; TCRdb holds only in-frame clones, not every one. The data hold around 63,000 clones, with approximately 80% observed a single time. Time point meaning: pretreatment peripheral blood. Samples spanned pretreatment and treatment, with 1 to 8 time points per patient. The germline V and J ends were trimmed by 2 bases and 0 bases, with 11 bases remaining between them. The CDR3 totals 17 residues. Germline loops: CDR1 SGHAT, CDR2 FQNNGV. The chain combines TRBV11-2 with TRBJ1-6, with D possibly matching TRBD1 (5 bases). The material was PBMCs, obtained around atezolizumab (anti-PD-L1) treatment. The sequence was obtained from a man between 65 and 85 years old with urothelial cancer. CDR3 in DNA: TGTGCCAGCAGCTTATGGGGGGAGGGCTCCTATAATTCACCCCTCCACTTT. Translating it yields CASSLWGEGSYNSPLHF.